Presented here are 20 T cell receptor beta chains from one specimen sequenced in a study of blood T cell repertoires in COVID-19 (dated by TCRdb to the early 2020s). Libraries were constructed by the immunoSEQ multiplex PCR assay. In TCRdb, the immuneACCESS table is reduced to in-frame sequences with V and J assigned. These tables do not hold every clone; where another copy was compared, an unresolved V gene accounts for under half, and the others remain unexplained. The sample contains more than 85,000 clones, 70% to 85% of them found a single time. The top ten constitute 17% of the sample. Input material: peripheral blood. Receptor source: a woman aged 55 to 70 with acute or convalescent COVID-19.

This chain links TRBV12-3 or TRBV12-4 with TRBJ1-5; no clear D. The length of the CDR3 is 13 residues. Deletions cut 3 bases from V and 4 bases from J, with 7 bases between. The CDR3 loop is CASSFRRNQPQHF. The DNA for the CDR3 is TGTGCCAGCAGTTTTCGCAGAAATCAGCCCCAGCATTTT.

The J gene is TRBJ1-2, the V gene TRBV28, with 8 bases that match TRBD1. The V segment lost 7 bases and the J segment 4 bases; nucleotides outside the gene matches: 8. The CDR3 covers 14 residues. Per the germline V gene, CDR1 is MDHEN and CDR2 is SYDVKM. This chain's CDR3 is CASTLTGDIYGYTF. The CDR3 DNA reads as TGTGCCAGCACCTTGACAGGGGACATCTATGGCTACACCTTC.

This clone was observed a handful of times. The V call is TRBV19, the J call TRBJ1-1; 10 nucleotides match TRBD1. This CDR3 has 15 amino acids. The J segment lost 0 bases and the V segment lost 10 bases, leaving 8 bases of the junction unmatched. The V gene's germline CDR1 is LNHDA and CDR2 SQIVND (reference sequence). CDR3 coding DNA: TGTGCCATCCGGGACAGGGGCACAATGAACACTGAAGCTTTCTTT. Residues: CAIRDRGTMNTEAFF.

V usage is TRBV5-1 and J usage is TRBJ1-6, with 7 bases fitting TRBD1. The CDR3 runs 14 residues. Germline CDR1 and CDR2: SGHRS and YFSETQ. Trimming cost V 5 bases and J 10 bases; bases outside gene matches: 9. The CDR3 is CASRQAGGFSPLHF. CDR3 nucleotide sequence: TGCGCCAGCAGGCAAGCAGGGGGTTTCTCACCCCTCCACTTT.

The chain carries TRBV7-2 and TRBJ1-5; the match to TRBD1 covers 7 bases. The germline CDR1 and CDR2 sequences are SGHTA and FQGNSA. V lost 5 bases and J lost 6; bases outside the gene matches: 4. This CDR3 spans 13 amino acids. The CDR3 DNA reads TGTGCCAGCAGCCAGGGGGAGAGTCAGCCCCAGCATTTT. Protein: CASSQGESQPQHF.

V and J are TRBV18 and TRBJ1-1; D remains ambiguous. CDR1 and CDR2 (germline): KGHSH, LQKENI. The germline V and J ends were trimmed by 5 bases and 0 bases, with 4 bases remaining between them. The CDR3 loop spans 12 amino acids. The CDR3 nucleotides are TGTGCCAGCTCAGTCATGAACACTGAAGCTTTCTTT. It yields the protein CASSVMNTEAFF.

The chain joins TRBV6-5 to TRBJ1-6, with 10 positions matching TRBD1. Losses at the gene ends were 3 bases for V and 6 bases for J; bases not matched to a gene: 5. Germline V gives CDR1 MNHEY, CDR2 SVGAGI. CDR3 size: 16 residues. CDR3 protein: CASSYGWDRGNSPLHF. The CDR3 nucleotides read TGTGCCAGCAGTTATGGTTGGGACAGGGGTAATTCACCCCTCCACTTT.

Points on this clone: One end of the junction fails to match germline, which may point to a read error. CDR3: CASSPRQGLGETQYF. The CDR3 nucleotides read TGTGCTAGCAGCCCAAGACAGGGTCTGGGGGAGACCCAGTACTTC. This rearrangement joins TRBV7-7 to TRBJ2-5; 7 nucleotides align to TRBD1. The CDR3 loop spans 15 amino acids. CDR1 and CDR2 from the germline V gene are SSHAT and FNYEAQ (reference sequence).

The chain is built from TRBV28 and TRBJ1-6; TRBD1 aligns across 7 bases. V lost 2 bases, J lost 0 bases, and 19 bases stayed unmatched. This CDR3 is 22 amino acids long. Per the germline V gene, CDR1 is MDHEN and CDR2 is SYDVKM. CDR3 sequence (DNA): TGTGCCAGCAGTTTAAGGGACAGAGGCTCCCCTTTCCTCAGCTCCTATAATTCACCCCTCCACTTT. Its translation is CASSLRDRGSPFLSSYNSPLHF.

A remark on this clone: Additional DNA sequences in this sample encode the identical CDR3. The V and J genes are TRBV11-2 and TRBJ2-2; D may be TRBD2 (7 bases). Germline V CDR1 and CDR2: SGHAT, FQNNGV. With 1 base removed from V and 6 bases from J, the gap between germline ends came to 15 bases. The CDR3 length is 16 residues. The CDR3 reads CASSLGGGGRAGELFF. For the CDR3, the DNA is TGTGCCAGCAGCTTAGGGGGAGGGGGTCGGGCCGGGGAGCTGTTTTTT.

The chain has TRBV11-2 and TRBJ2-7, with D uncertain. Germline lookup yields CDR1 SGHAT and CDR2 FQNNGV. This CDR3 has 11 residues. V lost 5 bases, J lost 7 bases, and 9 bases lay in between. DNA for the CDR3: TGTGCCAGCAGCCCAGCGCGGGAGCAGTACTTC. The encoded protein is CASSPAREQYF.

The chain joins TRBV19 to TRBJ1-1; D is ambiguous. Germline values: CDR1 LNHDA, CDR2 SQIVND (reference sequence). This CDR3 is 17 amino acids long. V shed 6 bases and J shed 0 bases, with 20 bases lying between them. The CDR3 bases are TGTGCCAGTAGCAAAGAAAGTACATTTGTAATGAACACTGAAGCTTTCTTT. Its translation: CASSKESTFVMNTEAFF.

This clone has ten or more counts. The rearrangement joins TRBV28 to TRBJ2-1; TRBD2 might be the D (5 bases). Germline lookup yields CDR1 MDHEN and CDR2 SYDVKM. The CDR3 covers 16 residues. Trimming shortened V by 2 bases and J by 3 bases, and 14 bases separated the two germline ends. CDR3 sequence reads: CASSLMASLSYNEQFF. The CDR3, as DNA: TGTGCCAGCAGTTTAATGGCTAGCCTTAGCTACAATGAGCAGTTCTTC.

V gene TRBV7-8 combines with J gene TRBJ1-1, with D possibly matching TRBD1 (5 bases). This CDR3 is 13 amino acids long. Germline V gene sequence: CDR1 SGHVS, CDR2 FQNEAQ. V lost 3 bases to trimming and J lost 1 base, with 6 bases between them. The CDR3 here is CASSFTGNTEAFF. CDR3 DNA sequence: TGTGCCAGCAGCTTTACAGGGAACACTGAAGCTTTCTTT. The variable domain in full, with the rest retrieved from reference TRBV7-8 and TRBJ1-1, is GAGVSQSPRYKVAKRGQDVALRCDPISGHVSLFWYQQALGQGPEFLTYFQNEAQLDKSGLPSDRFFAERPEGSVSTLKIQRTQQEDSAVYLCASSFTGNTEAFFGQGTRLTVV.

The gene calls are TRBV21-1 and TRBJ1-5; whether TRBD1, the table's D call, matches the DNA was not checked. TRBV21-1 is shown as a pseudogene. This CDR3 region has 16 residues. Here the CDR3 reads CASSNRDFGSNQPQHF. DNA of the CDR3: TGTGCCAGCAGCAACAGGGATTTTGGAAGCAATCAGCCCCAGCATTTT.

This clone showed up just a few times. Other DNA sequences of this sample code for an identical CDR3. This chain links TRBV15 with TRBJ1-2; D ambiguous. Looked up from germline, CDR1 is LNHNV and CDR2 is YYDKDF (reference sequence). This CDR3 has 15 residues. The germline V and J ends were trimmed by 1 base and 0 bases, with 9 bases remaining between them. The CDR3 DNA is TGTGCCACCAGCAGAGCGAGATCTACTAACTATGGCTACACCTTC. It codes for CATSRARSTNYGYTF.

The chain uses TRBV29-1 and TRBJ1-2; 7 nucleotides align to TRBD1. Germline-derived CDR1 and CDR2 are SQVTM and ANQGSEA. The V and J ends lost 4 bases and 2 bases, in that order; junction bases with no gene match: 10. The CDR3 sequence is 15 residues long. In nucleotides, the CDR3 is TGCAGCGTTGTTCCAAAGGGGGGACAGAACTATGGCTACACCTTC. Translated, it gives CSVVPKGGQNYGYTF.

This clone was counted at least ten times. V and J are TRBV7-6 and TRBJ1-6; tentative D call: TRBD1 (5 bases). From germline, CDR1 is SGHVS and CDR2 FNYEAQ. The CDR3 sequence is 14 residues long. V was pared by 0 bases and J by 7 bases, with 7 bases between. In DNA, the CDR3 is TGTGCCAGCAGCTTAGCGGGGGGGAATTCACCCCTCCACTTT. Translation gives CASSLAGGNSPLHF.

The chain uses TRBV5-6 and TRBJ2-7, with 10 bases matching TRBD1. The CDR3 loop spans 15 amino acids. Germline CDR1 is SGHDT and CDR2 is YYEEEE. J was trimmed by 3 bases and V by 2 bases; bases with no gene match: 5. The CDR3 DNA follows: TGTGCCAGCAGCTTCGGGACAGGGGAAGGCTACGAGCAGTACTTC. It is translated as CASSFGTGEGYEQYF.

The chain links TRBV18 to TRBJ1-5; D is ambiguous. Trimming shortened V by 2 bases and J by 2 bases, and 7 bases separated the two germline ends. The CDR3 is made up of 14 amino acids. Per the germline V gene, CDR1 is KGHSH and CDR2 is LQKENI. DNA of the CDR3: TGTGCCAGCTCACCAATCCCAGGCAATCAGCCCCAGCATTTT. Translating gives CASSPIPGNQPQHF.